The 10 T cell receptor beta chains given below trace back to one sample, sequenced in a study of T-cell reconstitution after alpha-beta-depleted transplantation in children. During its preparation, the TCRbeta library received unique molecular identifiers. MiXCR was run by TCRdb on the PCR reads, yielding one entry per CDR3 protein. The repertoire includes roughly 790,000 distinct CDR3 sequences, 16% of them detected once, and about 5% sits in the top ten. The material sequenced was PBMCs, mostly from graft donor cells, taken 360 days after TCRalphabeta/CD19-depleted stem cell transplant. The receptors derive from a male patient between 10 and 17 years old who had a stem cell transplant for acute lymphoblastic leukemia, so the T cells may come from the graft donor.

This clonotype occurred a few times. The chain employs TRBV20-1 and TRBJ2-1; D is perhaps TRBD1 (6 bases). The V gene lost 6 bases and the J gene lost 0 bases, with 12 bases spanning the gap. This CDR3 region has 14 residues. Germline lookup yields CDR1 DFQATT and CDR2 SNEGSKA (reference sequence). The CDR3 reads CSAGDRSSYNEQFF. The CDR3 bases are TGCAGTGCCGGAGACAGGAGCTCCTACAATGAGCAGTTCTTC.

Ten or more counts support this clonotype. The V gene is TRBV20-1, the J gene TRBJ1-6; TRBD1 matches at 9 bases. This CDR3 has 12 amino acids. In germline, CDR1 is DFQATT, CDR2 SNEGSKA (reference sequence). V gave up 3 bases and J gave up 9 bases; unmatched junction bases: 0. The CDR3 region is CSARTGGSPLHF. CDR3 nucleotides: TGCAGTGCTAGGACAGGGGGTTCACCCCTCCACTTT.

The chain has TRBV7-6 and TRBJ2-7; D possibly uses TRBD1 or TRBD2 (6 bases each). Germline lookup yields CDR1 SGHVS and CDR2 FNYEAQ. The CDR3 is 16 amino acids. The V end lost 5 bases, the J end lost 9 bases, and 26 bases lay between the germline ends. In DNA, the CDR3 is TGTGCCAGCAGCCCCCAACCGGGGGCTACCCCCGAGGGGCAGTACTTC. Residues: CASSPQPGATPEGQYF.

In DNA form, the CDR3 reads TGTGCCAGCAGTTTAAAATCATCTTTACGGAATTCACCCCTCCACTTT. This codes for CASSLKSSLRNSPLHF. The J gene is TRBJ1-6, the V gene TRBV12-3 or TRBV12-4; D gene uncertain. The V and J ends lost 2 bases and 7 bases respectively, with 15 bases between them. This CDR3 region has 16 residues.

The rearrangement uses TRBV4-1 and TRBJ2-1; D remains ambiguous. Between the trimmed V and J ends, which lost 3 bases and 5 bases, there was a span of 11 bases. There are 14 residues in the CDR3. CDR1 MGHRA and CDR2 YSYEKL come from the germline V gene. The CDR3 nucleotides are TGCGCCAGCAGCCATCCTAGGAATGACAATGAGCAGTTCTTC. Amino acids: CASSHPRNDNEQFF.

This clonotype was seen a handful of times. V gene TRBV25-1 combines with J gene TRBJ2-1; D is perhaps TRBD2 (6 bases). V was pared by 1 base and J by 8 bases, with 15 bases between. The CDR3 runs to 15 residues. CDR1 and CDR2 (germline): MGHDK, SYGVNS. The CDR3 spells CASSEWNQRVDEQFF. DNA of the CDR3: TGTGCCAGCAGTGAATGGAACCAGCGGGTAGATGAGCAGTTCTTC.

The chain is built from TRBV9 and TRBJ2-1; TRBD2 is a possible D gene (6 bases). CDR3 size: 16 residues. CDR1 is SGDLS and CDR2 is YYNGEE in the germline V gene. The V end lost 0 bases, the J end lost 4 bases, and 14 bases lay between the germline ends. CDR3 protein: CASSVGNQRVYNEQFF. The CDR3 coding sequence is TGTGCCAGCAGCGTAGGAAACCAGCGGGTATACAATGAGCAGTTCTTC.

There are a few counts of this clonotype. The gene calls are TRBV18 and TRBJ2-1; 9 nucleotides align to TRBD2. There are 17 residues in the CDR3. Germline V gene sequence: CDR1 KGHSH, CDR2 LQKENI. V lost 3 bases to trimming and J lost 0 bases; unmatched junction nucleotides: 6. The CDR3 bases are TGTGCCAGCTCACCCGCTAGCGGGGCAAGCTCCTACAATGAGCAGTTCTTC. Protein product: CASSPASGASSYNEQFF.

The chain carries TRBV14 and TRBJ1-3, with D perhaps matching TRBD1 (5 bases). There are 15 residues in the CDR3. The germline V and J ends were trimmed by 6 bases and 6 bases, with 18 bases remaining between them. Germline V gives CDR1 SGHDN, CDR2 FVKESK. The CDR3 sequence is CASRQTGTSPNTIYF. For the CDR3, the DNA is TGTGCCAGCAGACAAACCGGGACCTCCCCAAACACCATATATTTT.

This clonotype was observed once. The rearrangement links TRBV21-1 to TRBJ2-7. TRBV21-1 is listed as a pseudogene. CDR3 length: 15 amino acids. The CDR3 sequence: CASSNAAGGSYEQYF. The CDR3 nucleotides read TGTGCCAGCAGCAACGCAGCGGGAGGCTCCTACGAGCAGTACTTC.